This T cell receptor (beta chain) is from a study of T cells in Graves' hyperthyroidism and ophthalmopathy. Study conclusions and caveats: In blood, most of the thyroid clonotypes expanded above 0.001 were also present. In validation, the model predicted ophthalmopathy. These predictions came a median roughly 7.1 months before onset.

Only a few counts were recorded for this clonotype. Its target is not known. From RNA transcripts, TCR beta CDR3 regions were amplified. TCR CDR3 underwent first-round RT-PCR with the HTBI primer set. TCRdb recomputed calls from the multiplex PCR reads with MiXCR, one row per CDR3 protein. The sample holds about 380,000 distinct CDR3 sequences, around 20% seen once. The CDR3 runs 16 residues. The germline gives CDR1 DFQATT, CDR2 SNEGSKA (reference sequence). Deletions cut 4 bases from V and 8 bases from J, with 24 bases between. Lactation, pregnancy, other autoimmune disease or uncontrolled infection excluded patients. In making diagnoses, clinical symptoms, serum thyroxine and TRAb, thyroid ultrasound and orbital computed tomography were all used.

This chain uses TRBV20-1 with TRBJ2-1, with a possible D match to TRBD2 (5 bases). The receptor was isolated from a man younger than 30 with Graves' ophthalmopathy. Specimen: blood. The CDR3 spells CSAMAGGSSRTHEQFF. DNA for the CDR3: TGCAGTGCTATGGCGGGCGGTTCAAGTCGTACTCATGAGCAGTTCTTC.